These T cell receptor beta chains were read from a single sample in a study of blood T cell repertoires in COVID-19. Some clones are missing from TCRdb's copy, which holds only in-frame ones; the method was immunoSEQ multiplex PCR. The sample lists under 200,000 clones, 80% to 90% occurring once. The sequenced sample consisted of peripheral blood. The origin of the receptors is a man between 65 and 85 years old with active or convalescent COVID-19. The CDR3 runs from the conserved cysteine through the conserved F or W. Each record gives: J gene, V gene, D gene, CDR3 protein. The D gene is left open where the match is weak.

>TRBJ1-5|TRBV30|.
CAWSGHRLGNQPQHF
>TRBJ2-5|TRBV2|.
CASSRARPLGETQYF
>TRBJ1-1|TRBV5-1|TRBD1
CASQRETGGLNTEAFF
>TRBJ2-7|TRBV5-5|TRBD2
CASSFRGGGSYEQYF
>TRBJ2-1|TRBV7-7|.
CASSPQGYNEQFF
>TRBJ1-1|TRBV5-6|.
CASSLLSGVAEAFF
>TRBJ2-1|TRBV7-9|TRBD1
CASSPQGANEQFF
>TRBJ2-2|TRBV7-2|TRBD1
CASSRDRVGGELFF
>TRBJ1-1|TRBV5-1|.
CASSLGGLVEAFF
>TRBJ2-5|TRBV28|.
CASSRLTEETQYF
>TRBJ2-1|TRBV7-9|.
CASTSSNEQFF
>TRBJ2-7|TRBV6-6|TRBD1
CARRPAGGQGEQYF
>TRBJ1-2|TRBV28|TRBD1
CASTLPYQGAHLLYGYTF
>TRBJ2-5|TRBV4-3|TRBD2
CASSQEFGLAGGETQYF